This T cell receptor beta chain was sequenced during a study of blood T cell repertoires in COVID-19. At the level of the study: COVID-19 samples collected from the United States, Italy and Spain covered acute and convalescent phases. PBMCs, B-cell-depleted T cells, or T cells were the source of the cDNA or gDNA that made up the material.

Authors' processing steps: Reference gene primers were amplified, and this amplification served to estimate nucleated cell counts. TCRdb's copy holds only in-frame clones and misses some; the assay was immunoSEQ multiplex PCR. V and J calls and clone size are those listed in that table; D and trimming were worked out from the DNA. The sample includes around 320,000 clones, more than 70% seen only once; the top ten take 5.5% to 8.5%. After removal of 4 bases from V and 3 bases from J, the junction contained 2 bases not matched to a gene. CDR1 and CDR2 (germline): SNHLY, FYNNEI. CDR3 size: 14 residues.

The specimen sequenced was peripheral blood. This sequence was found in a woman aged 30 to 39 who had recovered from COVID-19. V is TRBV2 and J is TRBJ2-3, with 9 bases lining up with TRBD2. CDR3 DNA: TGTGCCAGCAGTGGACTAGCGGTGACAGATACGCAGTATTTT. It codes for CASSGLAVTDTQYF.